The clone carrying this T cell receptor beta chain occurred many times. The target antigen is unknown. Documented time point: persistent/refractory GD, antithyroid drugs over 5 years with positive TRAb. The TCR library was made from RNA extracted from PBMCs. This specimen belongs to a study of regulatory T cells in long-lasting Graves disease. Whole-study findings and limits: Peripheral blood was the sole material, not thyroid tissue. Possibly, accuracy suffered from the small sample size.

V was pared by 2 bases and J by 0 bases, with 19 bases between. Germline-derived CDR1 and CDR2 are SNHLY and FYNNEI. The CDR3 has 18 amino acids. Assembly of TCR beta libraries relied on iRepertoire HTBI primers together with Arm-PCR of CDR3 regions. TCRdb reprocessed the multiplex PCR reads via MiXCR and lists one record per CDR3 protein. The table includes 350,000 to 500,000 distinct CDR3 sequences, 21% detected once. The sample was peripheral blood mononuclear cells (PBMCs), taken when the disease was refractory, from a patient treated with antithyroid drugs. The sequence came from a female donor with Graves disease. V is TRBV2 and J is TRBJ1-2; no clear D gene. CDR3 amino acids: CASSERNRPQTANYGYTF. For the CDR3, the DNA is TGTGCCAGCAGTGAAAGGAATCGTCCGCAGACGGCTAACTATGGCTACACCTTC. The variable domain in full, with the rest retrieved from reference TRBV2 and TRBJ1-2, is EPEVTQTPSHQVTQMGQEVILRCVPISNHLYFYWYRQILGQKVEFLVSFYNNEISEKSEIFDDQFSVERPDGSNFTLKIRSTKLEDSAMYFCASSERNRPQTANYGYTFGSGTRLTVV.